The clone carrying this TCR beta chain was recorded many times. Its specificity is unknown. This sample stems from a study of early T cells in non-severe SARS-CoV-2 infection. Attached unique molecular identifiers marked individual cDNA molecules. TCRdb redid the calling of the 5' RACE reads with MiXCR, one entry per CDR3 protein. Altogether under 65,000 distinct CDR3 sequences are present, roughly 12% being singletons, with the ten largest covering roughly a tenth. The CDR3 has 13 amino acids. Germline V gene sequence: CDR1 SGHDN, CDR2 FVKESK. Trimming took 10 bases from V and 0 from J, leaving 7 bases between them. Study results and caveats: CD4 and private specificities were missed by VDJdb matching, which favored anti-spike CD8 responses.

The sequence derives from an adult who was a healthcare worker with PCR-confirmed SARS-CoV-2 infection or an uninfected control (not recorded which). The sequencing sample was made of whole blood. The rearrangement uses TRBV14 and TRBJ2-6, with D hard to call. The CDR3 region is CATDRSGANVLTF. The CDR3 DNA reads as TGTGCCACAGACCGCTCTGGGGCCAACGTCCTGACTTTC.